This T cell receptor beta chain emerged from a study of neoadjuvant anti-PD-1 for oral cavity cancer. Study-wide points: Pretreatment Treg/Th17 ratio correlated inversely with post-treatment tumor clonality.

Time point noted: after neoadjuvant nivolumab, at surgical resection. V was clipped by 8 bases and J by 0 bases, with 10 bases between them. The CDR3 is 13 residues long. Germline-derived CDR1 and CDR2 are LNHDA and SQIVND (reference sequence). Comments on this clone: The antigen is unknown.

The method was immunoSEQ multiplex PCR; TCRdb's version includes in-frame clones alone and lacks a portion of them. Here the sample spans some 9,000 clones, around 60% being singletons. This sample comprised PBMCs, obtained after nivolumab (anti-PD-1) treatment. The rearrangement uses TRBV19 and TRBJ1-2; D remains ambiguous. The TCR sequence derives from a person aged 35-79 years with oral cavity squamous cell carcinoma. The CDR3 loop reads CASHPDSNYGYTF. CDR3 sequence (DNA): TGTGCCAGTCACCCAGACTCTAACTATGGCTACACCTTC.